This T cell receptor beta chain was identified during a study of shared clonotypes between healthy human individuals. Whole-study results and caveats: Researchers sampled blood only, noting tissue repertoires likely differ. Naive subsets typically showed greater estimated richness than memory subsets. For sorted subsets, rarefaction showed incomplete sequencing despite large depth.

In regard to this clone: Its antigen is not identified.

Per the germline V gene, CDR1 is LNHDA and CDR2 is SQIVND (reference sequence). The junction had 9 bases not matched to a gene; V was cut back by 3 bases and J by 3 bases. The CDR3 is made up of 16 amino acids. Terminally differentiated effector memory CD45RA+ cells were left out of the naive CD8 fraction, which was CD45RO-negative and positively selected for CCR7. For every subset, genomic DNA was evenly distributed across several immunoSEQ plates. Libraries were prepared by immunoSEQ multiplex PCR; TCRdb keeps only in-frame clonotypes and omits some of them. The data show about 650,000 clones, with about 95% seen just once and 0.09% to 0.13% held by the top ten.

Sequencing was done on a sample of naive CD8+ T cells sorted from blood. The rearrangement links TRBV19 to TRBJ2-7; 9 bases match TRBD1. The source of this sequence is a woman in her 30s in good health. This CDR3 reads CASSIGQGTLGYEQYF. The DNA for the CDR3 is TGTGCCAGTAGTATCGGACAGGGGACACTGGGCTACGAGCAGTACTTC.